This record covers a single T cell receptor (beta chain). As handled by the study authors: Reference gene primer amplification yielded estimated nucleated cell counts. Here immunoSEQ multiplex PCR was the method, and the copy in TCRdb shows in-frame clones only, minus some. V and J calls and clone size come straight from that table; D and trimming were deduced from the DNA. The sample lists approximately 110,000 clones; about 76% were seen once. This specimen belongs to a study of blood T cell repertoires in COVID-19. Across the study: The United States, Italy and Spain provided the acute and convalescent COVID-19 samples. PBMCs, B-cell-depleted T cells, or T cells provided the cDNA or gDNA that made up the material.

Germline CDR1 and CDR2: SGHTA and FQGTGA. With 2 bases clipped from V and 2 bases from J, the junction kept 0 bases outside the gene matches. The CDR3 extends over 13 amino acids. Input material: peripheral blood. This TCR derives from a man older than 75 with acute or convalescent COVID-19. J is TRBJ2-7 and V is TRBV7-3; 7 bases line up with TRBD1. In nucleotides, the CDR3 is TGTGCCAGCAGCTTAGGGACAGCCTACGAGCAGTACTTC. Translation: CASSLGTAYEQYF.